Below, 10 T cell receptor beta chains from the same sample are listed, as sequenced in a study of blood T cell repertoires in COVID-19. TCRdb's table, derived via immunoSEQ multiplex PCR, lists solely in-frame clones and lacks some. The sample has 250,000 or so clones, approximately 92% seen once. Sequencing input: peripheral blood. The origin of the receptors is a woman aged 40 to 50 who had recovered from COVID-19.

The chain couples TRBV6-6 to TRBJ1-3; D possibly corresponds to TRBD1 (5 bases). CDR3 length equals 14 residues. CDR1 is MNHNY and CDR2 is SVGAGI in the germline V gene (reference sequence). The germline V and J ends were trimmed by 4 bases and 3 bases, with 10 bases remaining between them. CDR3 protein: CASSSRVGGNTIYF. Written as DNA, the CDR3 is TGTGCCAGCAGTTCCAGGGTGGGTGGAAACACCATATATTTT.

This clone is a singleton in its sample. The chain joins TRBV10-3 to TRBJ1-5, with TRBD1 matching over 10 bases. Germline CDR1 is ENHRY and CDR2 is SYGVKD. V gave up 5 bases and J gave up 4 bases; unmatched junction bases: 2. CDR3 length equals 14 residues. CDR3 protein: CAISPDRGNQPQHF. In nucleotides, the CDR3 is TGTGCCATCAGTCCGGACAGGGGGAATCAGCCCCAGCATTTT.

This chain joins TRBV3-1 (or the pseudogene TRBV3-2) and TRBJ1-1; D is uncertain. The CDR3 consists of 15 residues. The germline V gene encodes CDR1 LGHDT and CDR2 YNNKEL (reference sequence). V was clipped by 1 base and J by 1 base, with 10 bases between them. CDR3 loop: CASSQGWQRNTEAFF. In nucleotides, the CDR3 is TGTGCCAGCAGCCAAGGTTGGCAAAGGAACACTGAAGCTTTCTTT.

V usage is TRBV28 and J usage is TRBJ2-3; unclear D gene. The CDR3 is 11 residues long. The ends were cut back, 4 bases at V and 6 bases at J, with 5 bases in the middle. CDR1 and CDR2 (germline): MDHEN, SYDVKM. The CDR3 protein is CASSSPDTQYF. CDR3 sequence (DNA): TGTGCCAGCAGTTCTCCCGATACGCAGTATTTT.

The chain carries TRBV2 and TRBJ1-6, with no clear D. The CDR3 has 15 residues. Trimming pared 3 bases from V and 8 bases from J, leaving 14 bases between. Germline lookup yields CDR1 SNHLY and CDR2 FYNNEI. In DNA, the CDR3 is TGTGCCAGCAGTGAGGGCCCTAACATAGATTCACCCCTCCACTTT. This codes for CASSEGPNIDSPLHF.

The rearrangement uses TRBV18 and TRBJ1-5, with D maybe TRBD1 (5 bases). The CDR3 runs to 15 residues. Trimming removed 3 bases at V and 6 bases at J, with 15 bases between. CDR1 is KGHSH, CDR2 LQKENI, per germline. CDR3 sequence reads: CASSPLRGVGQPQHF. CDR3 coding DNA: TGTGCCAGCTCACCCCTGCGGGGGGTAGGTCAGCCCCAGCATTTT. The whole variable domain, remainder taken from reference TRBV18 and TRBJ1-5, is NAGVMQNPRHLVRRRGQEARLRCSPMKGHSHVYWYRQLPEEGLKFMVYLQKENIIDESGMPKERFSAEFPKEGPSILRIQQVVRGDSAAYFCASSPLRGVGQPQHFGDGTRLSIL.

The V gene is TRBV5-1, the J gene TRBJ1-4; 7 bases line up with TRBD1. The germline CDR1 and CDR2 sequences are SGHRS and YFSETQ. This CDR3 comprises 14 residues. Unmatched junction bases numbered 11, after V lost 5 bases and J lost 10 bases. The CDR3 reads CASRRGQSDAKLFF. The DNA for the CDR3 is TGCGCCAGCAGGAGGGGACAGTCCGACGCAAAACTGTTTTTT.

The chain uses TRBV14 and TRBJ2-7, with a weak D call TRBD1 (6 bases). CDR1 and CDR2 (germline): SGHDN, FVKESK. The CDR3 is 15 residues long. V dropped 4 bases and J dropped 0 bases, with 13 bases sitting between them. CDR3: CASSPPTGHSYEQYV. DNA for the CDR3: TGTGCCAGCAGCCCTCCTACAGGGCACTCCTACGAGCAGTACGTC.

The chain recombines TRBV7-3 with TRBJ2-7; a possible D gene is TRBD2 (5 bases). Germline CDR1 SGHTA, CDR2 FQGTGA. The V end lost 4 bases, the J end lost 1 base, and 8 bases lay between the germline ends. This CDR3 comprises 13 residues. The CDR3 region has the DNA TGTGCCAGCAGCTCGCCGGGGTCCTACGAGCAGTACTTC. Translation: CASSSPGSYEQYF.

Comment on this clone: Other DNA sequences in the same sample also yield this CDR3. The V gene is TRBV19, the J gene TRBJ2-3; maybe TRBD2 (6 bases). Germline CDR1 and CDR2: LNHDA and SQIVND (reference sequence). The CDR3 spans 14 residues. V lost 6 bases to trimming and J lost 1 base, with 11 bases between them. CDR3 loop: CASRPSGGTDTQYF. DNA for the CDR3: TGTGCCAGTAGACCGTCGGGAGGCACAGATACGCAGTATTTT. Full variable domain (missing parts from reference TRBV19 and TRBJ2-3): DGGITQSPKYLFRKEGQNVTLSCEQNLNHDAMYWYRQDPGQGLRLIYYSQIVNDFQKGDIAEGYSVSREKKESFPLTVTSAQKNPTAFYLCASRPSGGTDTQYFGPGTRLTVL.